This record looks at one T cell receptor (beta chain) sequence and its context. Looked up from germline, CDR1 is MNHEY and CDR2 is SMNVEV (reference sequence). With V trimmed by 5 bases and J by 7 bases, 9 bases remained unmatched. The CDR3 contains 14 residues. This sample was included in a study of blood T cell repertoires in COVID-19. Study information: Samples came from the United States, Italy and Spain, spanning acute and convalescent COVID-19. PBMCs, B-cell-depleted T cells, or T cells provided the cDNA or gDNA that made up the material.

Methods used by the authors: Nucleated cell number was recorded as an estimate derived from reference gene primer amplification. Assay: immunoSEQ multiplex PCR; the TCRdb copy retains only in-frame clones and omits some. The V and J calls and clone size come from that table; D and trimming were worked out from the DNA. The sample holds more than 95,000 clones; roughly 88% are singletons and the top ten take about 1.2%. V and J are TRBV27 and TRBJ1-2, with 8 bases lining up with TRBD1. The TCR originated in an elderly woman with acute or convalescent COVID-19. Material: peripheral blood. CDR3 nucleotides: TGTGCCAGCAGTCTCCGGACAGGGATAGTTGGCTACACCTTC. This encodes CASSLRTGIVGYTF.